This is a list of T cell receptor beta chains from one sample in a study of T cell responses to AZD1222 COVID-19 vaccine. Profiled with immunoSEQ multiplex PCR; TCRdb holds only in-frame clones, not every one. The data contain 100,000 to 150,000 clones, 89% of them singletons. Sequencing was performed on peripheral blood, taken on day 0 of AZD1222 vaccination. Receptors originate from an adult in good health. Each CDR3 is given with its conserved first and last residue. D genes are given only for firm matches. Only some rows state a clone size, as once, few, many or a class for expanded clones.

v_gene	d_gene	abundance	j_gene	CDR3nt	CDR3aa
TRBV29-1	NA	NA	TRBJ1-4	TGCAGCGTTTCTGGACCCCGTTATGAAAAACTGTTTTTT	CSVSGPRYEKLFF
TRBV15	TRBD1	NA	TRBJ2-7	TGTGCCACCAGCCGGCGGACAGGGGGCTTGTACGAGCAGTACTTC	CATSRRTGGLYEQYF
TRBV7-8	NA	NA	TRBJ1-5	TGTGCCAGCAGCTTAACGGACGGTCAGCCCCAGCATTTT	CASSLTDGQPQHF
TRBV7-2	NA	once	TRBJ2-1	TGTGCCAGCATAATGGGGGGTTCCCGATACAATGAGCAGTTCTTC	CASIMGGSRYNEQFF
TRBV3-1/TRBV3-2	NA	few	TRBJ1-2	TGTGCCAGCAGCCAAGTGGGCACAGGGCTCGGTGGCTACACCTTC	CASSQVGTGLGGYTF
TRBV6-5	NA	NA	TRBJ1-1	TGTGCCAGCAGCCATACAGCTAGCACTGAAGCTTTCTTT	CASSHTASTEAFF
TRBV9	NA	once	TRBJ2-1	TGTGCCAGCAGCGCAAATCCGGAGGGAACCTCCTACAATGAGCAGTTCTTC	CASSANPEGTSYNEQFF
TRBV27	NA	once	TRBJ1-1	TGTGCCAGCAGTTTATCTAGTGAACCCAAGGGTTTGAACACTGAAGCTTTCTTT	CASSLSSEPKGLNTEAFF
TRBV9	TRBD2	NA	TRBJ2-3	TGTGCCAGCAGCGGAGGAGCGGGGGCGGGTGATACGCAGTATTTT	CASSGGAGAGDTQYF
TRBV11-3	NA	NA	TRBJ2-3	TGTGCCAGCAGCTTAGGAATCTTCGGAGATACGCAGTATTTT	CASSLGIFGDTQYF
TRBV27	NA	NA	TRBJ2-7	TGTGCCAGCAGTTTAAGGTTTCAGTATGGATACGAGCAGTACTTC	CASSLRFQYGYEQYF
TRBV20-1	NA	NA	TRBJ2-2	TGCAGTGTTAGAGGGTCCGGGGAGCTGTTTTTT	CSVRGSGELFF
TRBV29-1	NA	once	TRBJ1-4	TGCAGCGTTGTTTCCCAGAATGAAAAACTGTTTTTT	CSVVSQNEKLFF
TRBV7-3	NA	once	TRBJ2-7	TGTGCCAGCACCGAAAAATGGGTCTCCTACGAGCAGTACTTC	CASTEKWVSYEQYF
TRBV5-1	NA	NA	TRBJ2-2	TGCGCCAGCAGCCCAAGTGGGGGCACCGGGGAGCTGTTTTTT	CASSPSGGTGELFF
TRBV19	NA	NA	TRBJ1-5	TGTGCCAGTAGTACAGTACCTAGCAATCAGCCCCAGCATTTT	CASSTVPSNQPQHF
TRBV9	NA	NA	TRBJ1-2	TGTGCCAGCAGCGGCGTCTATGGCTACACCTTC	CASSGVYGYTF
TRBV12-3/TRBV12-4	NA	NA	TRBJ1-2	TGTGCCAGCAGTTCTTTCTATGGCTACACCTTC	CASSSFYGYTF
TRBV30	NA	NA	TRBJ1-1	TGTGCCTCCGTCCCCCTGAACACTGAAGCTTTCTTT	CASVPLNTEAFF
TRBV19	NA	NA	TRBJ1-6	TGTGCCAGTATTGGGGGCTATAATTCACCCCTCCACTTT	CASIGGYNSPLHF